Presented here are 22 T cell receptor beta chains from one specimen sequenced in a study of CD8+CD57+ T cells in acquired aplastic anemia. The study profiled TCR beta VDJ and CDR3 using genomic DNA as template. Using its own MiXCR run on the reads, TCRdb lists one record per CDR3 protein. The table records around 400,000 distinct CDR3 sequences, about two thirds of them present only once. Input material: sorted CD4+, CD8+, or CD8+CD57+ T cells (not recorded which) from PBMCs. These receptors all stem from a human donor in good health, serving as a control.

This chain connects TRBV5-1 to TRBJ1-3; possibly TRBD1 for D (6 bases). This CDR3 comprises 14 residues. The germline V gene has CDR1 SGHRS and CDR2 YFSETQ. Trimming left V 5 bases short and J 8 bases short, with 17 bases between. The DNA for the CDR3 is TGCGCCAGCAGTACACAGGGATTGAGTGACACCATATATTTT. Protein product: CASSTQGLSDTIYF.

This chain joins TRBV9 and TRBJ2-7, with 8 bases matching TRBD2. Germline CDR1 and CDR2: SGDLS and YYNGEE. The length of the CDR3 is 14 residues. After removal of 3 bases from V and 11 bases from J, the junction contained 13 bases not matched to a gene. DNA of the CDR3: TGTGCCAGCAGCGCACTGCGGGGGGACTACAATGAGTACTTC. It encodes CASSALRGDYNEYF.

This clonotype has a count of ten or more. This chain links TRBV20-1 with TRBJ1-1, with a possible D match to TRBD1 (5 bases). Trimming left V 5 bases short and J 2 bases short, with 9 bases between. Germline CDR1 and CDR2: DFQATT and SNEGSKA (reference sequence). There are 12 residues in the CDR3. As DNA, the CDR3 is TGCAGTGCTGGGGACCAAAACACTGAAGCTTTCTTT. Amino acid sequence: CSAGDQNTEAFF.

The chain is built from TRBV7-2 and TRBJ2-3; D perhaps matches TRBD1 (5 bases). The CDR3 is made up of 16 amino acids. CDR1 is SGHTA, CDR2 FQGNSA, per germline. The germline V and J ends were trimmed by 1 base and 12 bases, with 23 bases remaining between them. This chain's CDR3 is CASSLVLGAANSNQYF. The CDR3 bases are TGTGCCAGCAGCTTAGTGCTAGGGGCGGCCAATAGCAATCAGTATTTT.

This clonotype was recorded at least ten times. The chain carries TRBV7-9 and TRBJ1-5, with D hard to call. Germline-derived CDR1 and CDR2 are SEHNR and FQNEAQ (reference sequence). V shed 2 bases and J shed 5 bases, with 7 bases lying between them. The CDR3 loop spans 13 amino acids. Written as DNA, the CDR3 is TGTGCCAGCAGCTTAATGGGAGATCAGCCCCAGCATTTT. Its protein product is CASSLMGDQPQHF.

This chain links TRBV7-8 with TRBJ2-3; unclear D gene. The CDR3 length is 17 residues. The germline V gene has CDR1 SGHVS and CDR2 FQNEAQ. V was trimmed by 5 bases and J by 5 bases, leaving 23 bases between them. The CDR3 protein is CASSQALLTGLRDTQYF. The DNA for the CDR3 is TGTGCCAGCAGCCAAGCGCTTCTAACGGGTTTACGAGATACGCAGTATTTT. Full variable domain (missing parts from reference TRBV7-8 and TRBJ2-3): GAGVSQSPRYKVAKRGQDVALRCDPISGHVSLFWYQQALGQGPEFLTYFQNEAQLDKSGLPSDRFFAERPEGSVSTLKIQRTQQEDSAVYLCASSQALLTGLRDTQYFGPGTRLTVL.

The chain uses TRBV20-1 and TRBJ1-1; a weak D match, TRBD1 (5 bases). Germline loops: CDR1 DFQATT, CDR2 SNEGSKA (reference sequence). V lost 3 bases to trimming and J lost 6 bases, with 17 bases between them. The CDR3 covers 14 residues. The CDR3 loop is CSASLRAGGSEAFF. The DNA for the CDR3 is TGCAGTGCTAGTTTACGAGCGGGGGGATCTGAAGCTTTCTTT.

The genes are TRBV9 and TRBJ1-2; no clear D. V gave up 0 bases and J gave up 11 bases, with 20 bases separating them. The CDR3 has 15 residues. Germline V CDR1 and CDR2: SGDLS, YYNGEE. The CDR3: CASSVGPENTEAYTF. The CDR3 coding sequence is TGTGCCAGCAGCGTAGGCCCGGAGAACACTGAAGCTTACACCTTC.

This chain joins TRBV7-6 and TRBJ1-1, with D possibly being TRBD1 (6 bases). In germline, CDR1 is SGHVS, CDR2 FNYEAQ. The CDR3 is 15 amino acids. Trimming left V 5 bases short and J 14 bases short, with 27 bases between. The DNA for the CDR3 is TGTGCCAGCAGCCACGGGGGGGCGGGAGACACACCACTCTTCTTT. The encoded protein is CASSHGGAGDTPLFF. Complete variable domain (other parts from reference TRBV7-6 and TRBJ1-1): GAGVSQSPRYKVTKRGQDVALRCDPISGHVSLYWYRQALGQGPEFLTYFNYEAQQDKSGLPNDRFSAERPEGSISTLTIQRTEQRDSAMYRCASSHGGAGDTPLFFGQGTRLTVV.

This clonotype occurred many times. J is TRBJ2-7 and V is TRBV6-6, with D perhaps matching TRBD1 (6 bases). The CDR3 has 15 residues. Trimming pared 5 bases from V and 1 base from J, leaving 15 bases between. Germline loops: CDR1 MNHNY, CDR2 SVGAGI (reference sequence). The CDR3 protein is CASSRLPGQSYEQYF. As DNA, the CDR3 is TGTGCCAGCAGTCGACTTCCGGGACAATCCTACGAGCAGTACTTC.

This sequence joins TRBV7-2 and TRBJ1-1, with D uncertain. This CDR3 has 15 residues. Deletions cut 2 bases from V and 14 bases from J, with 24 bases between. Germline V gene lookup returns CDR1 SGHTA and CDR2 FQGNSA. The CDR3 sequence is CASSLKTSVGTEQFF. The CDR3 DNA sequence: TGTGCCAGCAGCTTAAAGACTAGCGTGGGCACTGAGCAGTTCTTT.

The rearrangement joins TRBV9 to TRBJ2-1, with 12 bases lining up with TRBD1. Germline CDR1 SGDLS, CDR2 YYNGEE. The ends lost 2 bases at V and 8 bases at J; junction bases unmatched: 8. CDR3 length equals 16 residues. The CDR3 region is CASSVGQGAAIHEQFF. In nucleotides, the CDR3 is TGTGCCAGCAGCGTGGGACAGGGGGCAGCTATCCATGAGCAGTTCTTC.

The CDR3 loop reads CASSLGTATNEKLFF. The CDR3 DNA follows: TGTGCCAGCAGCTTAGGAACAGCAACTAATGAAAAACTGTTTTTT. This sequence joins TRBV7-6 and TRBJ1-4, with D uncertain. The V end was cut by 1 base, the J end by 0 bases, with 6 bases between. This CDR3 spans 15 amino acids. CDR1 and CDR2 (germline): SGHVS, FNYEAQ.

A note on this clonotype: A junction boundary mismatches the germline segment, possibly from a read error. CDR3 amino acids: CASKVGKGGQVTF. CDR3 nucleotide sequence: TGTGCCAGCAAGGTAGGCAAGGGCGGGCAAGTGACTTTT. V and J are TRBV9 and TRBJ2-2; D is possibly TRBD2 (5 bases). The CDR3 runs to 13 residues. From germline, CDR1 is SGDLS and CDR2 YYNGEE.

This clonotype was counted many times. The V call is TRBV9, the J call TRBJ2-6; D possibly matches TRBD1 or TRBD2 (6 bases each). V lost 2 bases to trimming and J lost 4 bases, with 10 bases between them. The germline gives CDR1 SGDLS, CDR2 YYNGEE. The CDR3 consists of 15 residues. The CDR3 region is CASSVRGDGANVLTF. CDR3 DNA: TGTGCCAGCAGCGTTAGGGGGGACGGGGCCAACGTCCTGACTTTC.

The CDR3 DNA is TGCAGTGCCCCCCCCCGGGCAGGGTATTACAATGAGCAGTTCTTC. As protein: CSAPPRAGYYNEQFF. The genes are TRBV20-1 and TRBJ2-1; possible D gene TRBD1, 5 bases. The CDR3 is 15 amino acids. Per the germline V gene, CDR1 is DFQATT and CDR2 is SNEGSKA (reference sequence). V was cut by 6 bases and J by 4 bases, with 19 bases left in between.

As for this clonotype: A single base separates this from a much larger clone, so it may be a read error. The rearrangement joins TRBV25-1 to TRBJ2-1; 7 nucleotides match TRBD2. V lost 6 bases and J lost 8; bases outside the gene matches: 13. The CDR3 sequence is 15 residues long. CDR1 and CDR2 from the germline V gene are MGHDK and SYGVNS. The CDR3 protein is CASRAGTGGGDEQFF. The CDR3, as DNA: TGTGCCAGCAGGGCCGGGACTGGCGGGGGAGATGAGCAGTTCTTC.

This clonotype has a single count. Likely a read error: the CDR3 ends without its conserved phenylalanine or tryptophan. This chain connects TRBV2 to TRBJ1-6, with D unclear. V was trimmed by 5 bases and J by 13 bases, leaving 15 bases between them. Per germline, CDR1 SNHLY and CDR2 FYNNEI. The CDR3 runs to 13 residues. The CDR3 nucleotides read TGTGCCAGCAGTTATGGGAGGTTGGGCCCCCTCCACTTG. This sequence encodes CASSYGRLGPLHL.

The genes are TRBV20-1 and TRBJ1-5, with a tentative D call TRBD1 (6 bases). Germline CDR1 reads DFQATT; CDR2 reads SNEGSKA (reference sequence). The CDR3 spans 14 residues. The V and J ends lost 4 bases and 2 bases respectively, with 12 bases between them. This CDR3 is CSAIDRCGNQPQHF. The CDR3 nucleotides are TGCAGTGCTATAGACAGGTGTGGCAATCAGCCCCAGCATTTT.

V is TRBV7-2 and J is TRBJ1-2, with no clear D. Germline V lookup: CDR1 SGHTA, CDR2 FQGNSA. Deletions cut 3 bases from V and 0 bases from J, with 23 bases between. The CDR3 is made up of 19 amino acids. In DNA form, the CDR3 reads TGTGCCAGCAGCTTTACAGTGGCCAGGAACACCGAAGCTAACTATGGCTACACCTTC. Encoded protein: CASSFTVARNTEANYGYTF.

Points on this clonotype: Lacking the conserved final phenylalanine or tryptophan, this CDR3 likely reflects a read error. No DNA is shown, since the ends of the CDR3 on it are uncertain; the CDR3 is the one TCRdb lists. V and J are TRBV7-7 and TRBJ2-5; the table names TRBD1, a call not compared with the DNA. Germline V gene sequence: CDR1 SSHAT, CDR2 FNYEAQ (reference sequence). The CDR3 region is 13 residues in length, termini included. The CDR3 region is CASSQVEGGNNEQ.

Ten or more counts support this clonotype. The chain is built from TRBV19 and TRBJ2-3, with D unclear. V lost 10 bases and J lost 4, with 12 bases in between. Per the germline V gene, CDR1 is LNHDA and CDR2 is SQIVND (reference sequence). CDR3 length: 12 amino acids. The CDR3 DNA is TGTGCCAACCAACGGGTTTCAGATACGCAGTATTTT. Amino acids: CANQRVSDTQYF.